These 22 T cell receptor beta chains came from one sample sequenced in a study of T cells in Graves' hyperthyroidism and ophthalmopathy. Researchers amplified the TCR beta CDR3 regions from RNA transcripts. First-round RT-PCR with HTBI primers amplified the TCR CDR3 region. A single record per CDR3 protein comes from TCRdb applying MiXCR to the multiplex PCR reads. Of under 650,000 distinct CDR3 sequences listed, around 15% are singletons. Sequences were obtained from blood. The receptors here all came from a woman aged 30 to 39 with Graves' hyperthyroidism.

This clonotype was counted many times. The J gene is TRBJ2-5, the V gene TRBV20-1; perhaps TRBD2 as D (7 bases). From germline, CDR1 is DFQATT and CDR2 SNEGSKA (reference sequence). This CDR3 contains 17 residues. V was clipped by 2 bases and J by 3 bases, with 22 bases between them. This chain's CDR3 is CSARSSRGGAGEETQYF. The CDR3 DNA reads as TGCAGTGCTAGATCTTCAAGGGGGGGCGCAGGTGAAGAGACCCAGTACTTC.

In its sample, this clonotype was seen many times. The chain is built from TRBV11-2 and TRBJ2-1, with D hard to call. This CDR3 spans 14 amino acids. Germline loops: CDR1 SGHAT, CDR2 FQNNGV. V shed 1 base and J shed 5 bases, with 9 bases lying between them. The CDR3 sequence: CASSLAWENNEQFF. The DNA for the CDR3 is TGTGCCAGCAGCTTAGCCTGGGAAAACAATGAGCAGTTCTTC.

The chain has TRBV29-1 and TRBJ2-5; 9 bases map to TRBD1. Germline-derived CDR1 and CDR2 are SQVTM and ANQGSEA. The CDR3 has 15 amino acids. V dropped 7 bases and J dropped 1; count of bases not matched to a gene: 10. The CDR3 spells CSAGGGQGLQETQYF. As DNA, the CDR3 is TGCAGCGCAGGGGGGGGACAGGGCCTCCAAGAGACCCAGTACTTC.

V usage is TRBV24-1 and J usage is TRBJ2-7; maybe TRBD2 (5 bases). Germline values: CDR1 KGHDR, CDR2 SFDVKD. The CDR3 has 12 residues. The V end lost 3 bases, the J end lost 8 bases, and 10 bases lay between the germline ends. CDR3 nucleotide sequence: TGTGCCACCAGTGATCCCCCGGGAAAGCAGTACTTC. Protein product: CATSDPPGKQYF.

V is TRBV28 and J is TRBJ1-1, with 9 bases aligning to TRBD1. CDR3 length equals 16 residues. CDR1 and CDR2 from the germline V gene are MDHEN and SYDVKM. V shed 6 bases, J shed 6 bases, and the junction held 14 bases outside the gene matches. CDR3 protein: CASSQLPGQGGAEAFF. As DNA, the CDR3 is TGTGCCAGCAGCCAATTACCGGGACAGGGCGGCGCTGAAGCTTTCTTT.

For the CDR3, the DNA is TGTGCCAGCAGCCAAGATCCTAGTGGGCTAGCGCAGTACTTC. It yields the protein CASSQDPSGLAQYF. The J gene is TRBJ2-7, the V gene TRBV3-1, with D perhaps TRBD2 (5 bases). CDR3 size: 14 residues. Per germline, CDR1 LGHDT and CDR2 YNNKEL (reference sequence). Trimming removed 0 bases at V and 9 bases at J, with 15 bases between.

This clonotype has a count of ten or more. CDR3 amino acids: CASSGGRNQPQHF. The CDR3 DNA is TGTGCCAGCAGTGGGGGCCGCAATCAGCCCCAGCATTTT. The rearrangement uses TRBV2 and TRBJ1-5; tentatively, D is TRBD1 (5 bases). Looked up from germline, CDR1 is SNHLY and CDR2 is FYNNEI. The CDR3 consists of 13 residues. The germline V and J ends were trimmed by 4 bases and 2 bases, with 6 bases remaining between them.

This clonotype was recorded many times. The chain joins TRBV20-1 to TRBJ1-2; D is unclear. The CDR3 is 16 amino acids. CDR1 DFQATT and CDR2 SNEGSKA come from the germline V gene (reference sequence). V shed 0 bases and J shed 4 bases, with 18 bases lying between them. CDR3 DNA sequence: TGCAGTGCTAGAGATCCGGGAGGGCGCCCTGGCTATGGCTACACCTTC. This encodes CSARDPGGRPGYGYTF.

This clonotype was seen repeatedly, ten times or more. In DNA, the CDR3 is TGTGCCAGCAGTTTGACAGGGTTCTACGAGCAGTACTTC. Its translation is CASSLTGFYEQYF. This rearrangement joins TRBV28 to TRBJ2-7; 7 bases map to TRBD1. The CDR3 has 13 amino acids. The trim removed 3 bases at V and 3 bases at J, leaving 2 bases unmatched. The germline V gene has CDR1 MDHEN and CDR2 SYDVKM.

The chain joins TRBV7-2 to TRBJ2-2, with 7 bases identical to TRBD2. CDR1 SGHTA and CDR2 FQGNSA come from the germline V gene. V was clipped by 3 bases and J by 1 base; unmatched bases: 2. The CDR3 runs 15 residues. This CDR3 reads CASSFPSGNTGELFF. The CDR3 bases are TGTGCCAGCAGCTTTCCTAGCGGGAACACCGGGGAGCTGTTTTTT.

About this clonotype itself: Sequence at one end of the junction differs from germline and may be a read error. V and J are TRBV20-1 and TRBJ1-5; D call uncertain. The germline V gene has CDR1 DFQATT and CDR2 SNEGSKA (reference sequence). This CDR3 comprises 15 residues. This chain's CDR3 is CSARSTLNSNQPQHF. In DNA form, the CDR3 reads TGTAGTGCTAGGTCCACTCTCAATAGCAATCAGCCCCAGCATTTT.

DNA of the CDR3: TGCGCCAGCAGCCAAGAGAGGCGGGGTAACTATGGCTACACCTTC. The encoded protein is CASSQERRGNYGYTF. This chain connects TRBV4-1 to TRBJ1-2; D not resolved. CDR1 is MGHRA and CDR2 is YSYEKL in the germline V gene. This CDR3 contains 15 residues. Trimming stripped 0 bases from V and 1 base from J, with 9 bases between.

In its sample, this clonotype was seen a few times. This chain joins TRBV7-3 and TRBJ2-1; 8 nucleotides agree with TRBD2. Per germline, CDR1 SGHTA and CDR2 FQGTGA. The CDR3 loop spans 15 amino acids. After removal of 6 bases from V and 5 bases from J, the junction contained 9 bases not matched to a gene. The CDR3 is CASRQSGGSNNEQFF. CDR3 nucleotide sequence: TGTGCCAGCAGGCAAAGCGGGGGATCAAACAATGAGCAGTTCTTC.

This clonotype was detected ten times or more. The chain couples TRBV12-3 or TRBV12-4 to TRBJ2-1; 14 bases map to TRBD2. V shed 6 bases and J 8 bases; nucleotides not matched to a gene: 15. This CDR3 spans 18 amino acids. This chain's CDR3 is CASRGTSGSPSGSDEQFF. The CDR3 DNA reads TGTGCCAGCAGGGGGACTAGCGGGAGCCCTTCGGGGAGTGATGAGCAGTTCTTC.

The chain has TRBV9 and TRBJ2-2; TRBD2 matches at 11 bases. Germline CDR1 SGDLS, CDR2 YYNGEE. The junction had 8 bases not matched to a gene; V was cut back by 0 bases and J by 4 bases. CDR3 length: 18 residues. CDR3 DNA sequence: TGTGCCAGCAGCGTAGCTAGCGGGAGGCCTCGTGGCACCGGGGAGCTGTTTTTT. This gives the protein CASSVASGRPRGTGELFF.

This clonotype was observed a few times. The CDR3 is CASRGQTILNEKLFF. The CDR3 region has the DNA TGTGCCAGCCGTGGGCAGACCATCCTGAATGAAAAACTGTTTTTT. The chain couples TRBV28 to TRBJ1-4; D gene uncertain. Germline CDR1 and CDR2: MDHEN and SYDVKM. V lost 8 bases and J 5 bases, leaving 18 bases between the germline ends. This CDR3 is 15 amino acids long.

This clonotype was observed a handful of times. This may arise from a read error, as a much more abundant clone is one base away. The CDR3 nucleotides read TGTGCCAGCGGTTTGGACCCCCTCGGTCAGCCCCAGCATTTT. This sequence encodes CASGLDPLGQPQHF. The chain is built from TRBV27 and TRBJ1-5; D is uncertain. The CDR3 extends over 14 amino acids. Germline assignment: CDR1 MNHEY and CDR2 SMNVEV (reference sequence).

J is TRBJ1-4 and V is TRBV3-1, with 7 bases matching TRBD1. Germline lookup yields CDR1 LGHDT and CDR2 YNNKEL (reference sequence). With 3 bases clipped from V and 8 bases from J, the junction kept 6 bases outside the gene matches. The CDR3 is 14 amino acids. CDR3 nucleotides: TGTGCCAGCAGCCATGAACCGGACAGGGAAAAACTGTTTTTT. It yields the protein CASSHEPDREKLFF. Looking up the rest from reference TRBV3-1 and TRBJ1-4 gives the full variable domain: DTAVSQTPKYLVTQMGNDKSIKCEQNLGHDTMYWYKQDSKKFLKIMFSYNNKELIINETVPNRFSPKSPDKAHLNLHINSLELGDSAVYFCASSHEPDREKLFFGSGTQLSVL.

The gene calls are TRBV7-9 and TRBJ2-2; D is uncertain. The V gene lost 11 bases and the J gene lost 0 bases, with 13 bases spanning the gap. There are 14 residues in the CDR3. Germline assignment: CDR1 SEHNR and CDR2 FQNEAQ (reference sequence). CDR3 bases: TGTGCCTCCGTAGAGTCGACGAACACCGGGGAGCTGTTTTTT. Its protein is CASVESTNTGELFF.

As regards this clonotype: A much larger clonotype is one base distant, so this may be a read error. The chain combines TRBV29-1 with TRBJ1-1; tentatively, D is TRBD1 (6 bases). This CDR3 comprises 14 residues. The V and J ends lost 7 bases and 1 base respectively, with 16 bases between them. The germline V gene has CDR1 SQVTM and CDR2 ANQGSEA. DNA for the CDR3: TGCAGCGCTCCACAGGGAAATCGGAACACTGAAGCTTTCTTT. Encoded protein: CSAPQGNRNTEAFF.

This chain links TRBV4-2 with TRBJ2-4; D gene ambiguous. CDR1 and CDR2 (germline): LGHNA, YNFKEQ. The CDR3 totals 18 residues. The ends were cut back, 0 bases at V and 0 bases at J, with 15 bases in the middle. Written as DNA, the CDR3 is TGTGCCAGCAGCCAAGATAGAACAGCGAGTTTAGCCAAAAACATTCAGTACTTC. Protein: CASSQDRTASLAKNIQYF.

This rearrangement joins TRBV20-1 to TRBJ2-7; possibly TRBD1 or TRBD2 for D (5 bases each). The CDR3 covers 15 residues. V lost 6 bases and J 0 bases, leaving 18 bases between the germline ends. In germline, CDR1 is DFQATT, CDR2 SNEGSKA (reference sequence). CDR3 DNA: TGCAGTGCCAATATAAGACAGCGGAACTCCTACGAGCAGTACTTC. Protein sequence: CSANIRQRNSYEQYF.